This T cell receptor (beta chain) was documented in a study of blood T cell repertoires in COVID-19. Across the study: COVID-19 samples collected from the United States, Italy and Spain covered acute and convalescent phases. The cDNA or gDNA used as material had been derived from T cells, B-cell-depleted T cells, or PBMCs.

Between the trimmed V and J ends, which lost 3 bases and 6 bases, there was a span of 27 bases. The length of the CDR3 is 19 residues. CDR1 and CDR2 from the germline V gene are SGHNT and YENEEA. Self-reported history from a screening survey and questionnaire set each donor's cohort. Libraries were prepared by immunoSEQ multiplex PCR; TCRdb keeps only in-frame clonotypes and omits some of them. The sample lists over 100,000 clones, 84% occurring once. Sample: PBMCs or T cells enriched from blood (not recorded which). The chain joins TRBV11-3 to TRBJ1-5; D unresolved. The clonotype comes from a woman in her 30s who had recovered from COVID-19. CDR3 sequence: CASSFSRPWLAKRGQPQHF. The DNA of the CDR3 is TGTGCCAGCAGCTTTTCTCGCCCGTGGCTGGCCAAGCGAGGTCAGCCCCAGCATTTT.